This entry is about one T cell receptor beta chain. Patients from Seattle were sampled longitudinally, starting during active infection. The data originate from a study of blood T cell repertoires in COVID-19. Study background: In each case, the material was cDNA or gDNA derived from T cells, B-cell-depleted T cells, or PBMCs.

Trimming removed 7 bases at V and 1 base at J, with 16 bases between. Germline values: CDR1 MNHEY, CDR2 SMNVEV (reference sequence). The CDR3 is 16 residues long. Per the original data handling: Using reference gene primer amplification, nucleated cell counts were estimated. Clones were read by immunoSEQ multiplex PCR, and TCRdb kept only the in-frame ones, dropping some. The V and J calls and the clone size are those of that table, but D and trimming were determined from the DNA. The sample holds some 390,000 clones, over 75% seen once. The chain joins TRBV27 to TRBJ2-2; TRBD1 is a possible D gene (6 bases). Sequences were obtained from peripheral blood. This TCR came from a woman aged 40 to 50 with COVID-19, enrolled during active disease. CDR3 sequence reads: CASTSGQTLNTGELFF. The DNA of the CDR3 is TGTGCCAGCACCTCAGGACAGACCCTGAACACCGGGGAGCTGTTTTTT.